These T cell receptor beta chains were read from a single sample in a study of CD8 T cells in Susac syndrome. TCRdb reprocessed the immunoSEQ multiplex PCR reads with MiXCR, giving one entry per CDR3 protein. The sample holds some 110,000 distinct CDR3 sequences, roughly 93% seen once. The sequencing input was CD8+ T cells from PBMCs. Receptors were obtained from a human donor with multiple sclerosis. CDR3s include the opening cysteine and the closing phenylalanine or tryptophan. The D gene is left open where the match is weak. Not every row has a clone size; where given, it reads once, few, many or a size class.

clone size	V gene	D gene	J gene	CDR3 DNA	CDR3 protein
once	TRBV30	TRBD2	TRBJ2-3	TGTGCCTGGAAGCTAGCGGGAGGCGCAGATACGCAGTATTTT	CAWKLAGGADTQYF
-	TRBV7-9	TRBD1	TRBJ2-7	TGTGCCAGCAGCTCCGGGACAGGGGAATACGAGCAGTACTTC	CASSSGTGEYEQYF
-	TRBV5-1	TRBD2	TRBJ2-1	TGCGCCAGCAGCCTTACCGGGACTAGCGGGGGGGTCTATGAGCAGTTCTTC	CASSLTGTSGGVYEQFF
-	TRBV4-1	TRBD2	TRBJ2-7	TGCGCCAGCAGCCCCCGGGAGGGTCCCTACGAGCAGTACTTC	CASSPREGPYEQYF
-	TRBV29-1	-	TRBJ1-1	TGCAGCGTTGAGAATCCAGGGGCCAACACTGAAGCTTTCTTT	CSVENPGANTEAFF
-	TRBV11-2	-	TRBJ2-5	TGTGCCAGCAGCTTAAATAGCGGGACCCAGTACTTC	CASSLNSGTQYF
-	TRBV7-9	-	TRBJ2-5	TGTGCCAGCAGCTTACCCGGGAGCCCTCAGGAGACCCAGTACTTC	CASSLPGSPQETQYF
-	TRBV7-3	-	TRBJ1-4	TGTGCCAGCAGCTTAAGCGGGGGGGGAGAGGAAAAACTGTTTTTT	CASSLSGGGEEKLFF
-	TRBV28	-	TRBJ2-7	TGTGCCAGCAGTTACCGCTACGAGCAGTACTTC	CASSYRYEQYF
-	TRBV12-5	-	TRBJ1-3	TGTGCTAGTGGTTTGGGAGGCTCTGGAAACACCATATATTTT	CASGLGGSGNTIYF